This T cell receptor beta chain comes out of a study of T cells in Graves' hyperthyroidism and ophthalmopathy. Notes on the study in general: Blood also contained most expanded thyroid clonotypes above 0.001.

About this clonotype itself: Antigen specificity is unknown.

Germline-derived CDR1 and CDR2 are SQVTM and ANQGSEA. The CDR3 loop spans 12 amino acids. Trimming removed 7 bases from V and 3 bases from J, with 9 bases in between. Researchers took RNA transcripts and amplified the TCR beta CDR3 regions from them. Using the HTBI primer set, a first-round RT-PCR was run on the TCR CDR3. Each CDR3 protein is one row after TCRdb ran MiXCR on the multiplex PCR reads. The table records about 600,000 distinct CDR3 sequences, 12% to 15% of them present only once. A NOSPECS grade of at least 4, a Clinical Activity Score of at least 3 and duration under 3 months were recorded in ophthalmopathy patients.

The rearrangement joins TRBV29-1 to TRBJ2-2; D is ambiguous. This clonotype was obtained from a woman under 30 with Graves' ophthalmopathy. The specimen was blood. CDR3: CSASLYTGELFF. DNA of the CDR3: TGCAGCGCCTCACTTTACACCGGGGAGCTGTTTTTT.